What follows are 21 T cell receptor beta chains derived from one specimen sequenced in a study of beta chain features in type 1 diabetes (dated by TCRdb to between 2018 and 2020). The library relied on the immunoSEQ multiplex PCR assay. The entire isolated RNA was reverse transcribed using the High Capacity cDNA Reverse Transcription Kit, and thus expressed TCRB transcripts were sequenced. TCRdb mirrors the immuneACCESS table, restricted to in-frame sequences. Some clones are absent from its copies; in checked studies, under half trace to an unresolved V gene, and the reason for the others is unknown. The sample profile shows under 800,000 clones; about 16% of them were found once. Jointly, the top ten make up about 0.087% of the sample. The material sequenced was naive CD4+ T cells from blood. The sample's cell subset or site label, in plain terms: true naive CD4+ T cells. The receptors come from a man aged 18 to 29 in good health.

The genes are TRBV5-4 and TRBJ2-6; maybe TRBD1 (5 bases). Germline values: CDR1 SGHNT, CDR2 YYREEE (reference sequence). There are 17 residues in the CDR3. Deletions cut 6 bases from V and 0 bases from J, with 16 bases between. CDR3 DNA sequence: TGTGCCAGCACGACCAACGGACACCGCTCTGGGGCCAACGTCCTGACTTTC. This gives the protein CASTTNGHRSGANVLTF.

This clone turned up a few times. This chain connects TRBV7-2 to TRBJ2-3; 8 nucleotides align to TRBD2. Germline trimming cut 3 bases from V and 4 bases from J; bases unmatched to any gene: 3. Germline V gene lookup returns CDR1 SGHTA and CDR2 FQGNSA. This CDR3 is built from 14 residues. The CDR3 DNA reads as TGTGCCAGCAGCTTTACTAGCGGCGCAGATACGCAGTATTTT. It specifies CASSFTSGADTQYF.

This clone turned up a few times. V usage is TRBV4-2 and J usage is TRBJ2-1; 12 nucleotides line up with TRBD2. The CDR3 extends over 17 amino acids. V was pared by 4 bases and J by 5 bases, with 9 bases of the junction left unmatched. Germline lookup yields CDR1 LGHNA and CDR2 YNFKEQ. DNA for the CDR3: TGTGCCAGCAGCCTGACTAGCGGGAGAGGGTCCAACAATGAGCAGTTCTTC. Protein: CASSLTSGRGSNNEQFF.

The V and J genes are TRBV7-2 and TRBJ2-5, with D hard to call. Germline-derived CDR1 and CDR2 are SGHTA and FQGNSA. The CDR3 runs to 15 residues. V lost 5 bases, J lost 0 bases, and 13 bases lay in between. The DNA for the CDR3 is TGTGCCAGCAGCGACCGCCAGTGGTACCAAGAGACCCAGTACTTC. Its protein is CASSDRQWYQETQYF. Complete variable domain (other parts from reference TRBV7-2 and TRBJ2-5): GAGVSQSPSNKVTEKGKDVELRCDPISGHTALYWYRQSLGQGLEFLIYFQGNSAPDKSGLPSDRFSAERTGGSVSTLTIQRTQQEDSAVYLCASSDRQWYQETQYFGPGTRLLVL.

The chain employs TRBV10-3 and TRBJ2-3; TRBD2 agrees at 8 bases. V shed 4 bases and J 2 bases; nucleotides not matched to a gene: 2. The CDR3 extends over 14 amino acids. The germline V gene has CDR1 ENHRY and CDR2 SYGVKD. The CDR3 bases are TGTGCCATCAGTGCGCGGGGGGCCACAGATACGCAGTATTTT. Residues: CAISARGATDTQYF.

This clone was seen a handful of times. This chain connects TRBV18 to TRBJ2-1; 9 bases fit TRBD1. V shed 5 bases and J 8 bases; nucleotides not matched to a gene: 7. The CDR3 has 14 residues. Germline V gene sequence: CDR1 KGHSH, CDR2 LQKENI. CDR3 region: CASSAGQGRDEQFF. CDR3 in DNA: TGTGCCAGCTCAGCTGGACAGGGGCGAGATGAGCAGTTCTTC. Together with reference TRBV18 and TRBJ2-1, the CDR3 gives the full variable domain: NAGVMQNPRHLVRRRGQEARLRCSPMKGHSHVYWYRQLPEEGLKFMVYLQKENIIDESGMPKERFSAEFPKEGPSILRIQQVVRGDSAAYFCASSAGQGRDEQFFGPGTRLTVL.

This CDR3 reads CASSRIPGQNYGYTF. The CDR3 DNA reads TGTGCCAGCAGTCGAATCCCGGGACAGAACTATGGCTACACCTTC. The V gene is TRBV7-9, the J gene TRBJ1-2; TRBD1 agrees at 7 bases. V was pared by 6 bases and J by 2 bases, with 9 bases of the junction left unmatched. The V gene's germline CDR1 is SEHNR and CDR2 FQNEAQ (reference sequence). This CDR3 comprises 15 residues.

This clone was seen only a few times. This chain uses TRBV7-8 with TRBJ2-7; the match to TRBD1 covers 7 bases. V lost 5 bases, J lost 1 base, and 2 bases stayed unmatched. The length of the CDR3 is 13 residues. The germline CDR1 and CDR2 sequences are SGHVS and FQNEAQ. For the CDR3, the DNA is TGTGCCAGCAGCGAACAGGGGTCCTACGAGCAGTACTTC. It specifies CASSEQGSYEQYF.

There are a few counts of this clone. The CDR3 DNA reads as TGTGCCAGCAGCCATGGAAGGACGGCGAACACTGAAGCTTTCTTT. Protein sequence: CASSHGRTANTEAFF. The V call is TRBV7-8, the J call TRBJ1-1; D remains ambiguous. Trimming removed 5 bases from V and 1 base from J, with 14 bases in between. The CDR3 has 15 residues. Germline V lookup: CDR1 SGHVS, CDR2 FQNEAQ. Combining the CDR3 with reference TRBV7-8 and TRBJ1-1 gives the whole variable domain GAGVSQSPRYKVAKRGQDVALRCDPISGHVSLFWYQQALGQGPEFLTYFQNEAQLDKSGLPSDRFFAERPEGSVSTLKIQRTQQEDSAVYLCASSHGRTANTEAFFGQGTRLTVV.

This chain connects TRBV10-3 to TRBJ1-5; possible D gene TRBD1, 5 bases. This CDR3 comprises 16 residues. V lost 5 bases to trimming and J lost 0 bases, with 14 bases between them. The germline CDR1 and CDR2 sequences are ENHRY and SYGVKD. The CDR3 DNA follows: TGTGCCATCAGTCCACAGGAGCTCGGTAGCAATCAGCCCCAGCATTTT. Protein product: CAISPQELGSNQPQHF.

This chain connects TRBV28 to TRBJ1-2, with 7 nucleotides matching TRBD1. Germline CDR1 reads MDHEN; CDR2 reads SYDVKM. The CDR3 is made up of 14 amino acids. V lost 2 bases, J lost 6 bases, and 6 bases stayed unmatched. The CDR3 protein is CASSLGTEVHGYTF. In DNA, the CDR3 is TGTGCCAGCAGTTTAGGGACAGAGGTGCATGGCTACACCTTC.

V is TRBV15 and J is TRBJ1-1; D unresolved. Germline CDR1 reads LNHNV; CDR2 reads YYDKDF (reference sequence). There are 15 residues in the CDR3. The V and J ends lost 0 bases and 0 bases respectively, with 8 bases between them. The CDR3: CATSRDSRMNTEAFF. The CDR3 DNA follows: TGTGCCACCAGCAGAGATTCCAGAATGAACACTGAAGCTTTCTTT.

V and J are TRBV29-1 and TRBJ2-5, with D unclear. V lost 5 bases and J lost 6, with 13 bases in between. CDR1 is SQVTM, CDR2 ANQGSEA, per germline. CDR3 length: 12 amino acids. This CDR3 is CSVRISSQTQYF. The CDR3, as DNA: TGCAGCGTTCGAATAAGTAGTCAGACCCAGTACTTC.

For this clone: The same CDR3 also results from other DNA sequences found in this sample. The gene calls are TRBV18 and TRBJ1-2; D unresolved. CDR1 is KGHSH, CDR2 LQKENI, per germline. Trimming took off 6 bases at V and 4 bases at J, with 12 bases between the two ends. The length of the CDR3 is 13 residues. For the CDR3, the DNA is TGTGCCAGCTCCCCCGGGTCCAGCTATGGCTACACCTTC. Protein product: CASSPGSSYGYTF.

V and J are TRBV7-8 and TRBJ2-3; D gene ambiguous. The V end lost 1 base, the J end lost 6 bases, and 20 bases lay between the germline ends. Germline V gene sequence: CDR1 SGHVS, CDR2 FQNEAQ. The CDR3 length is 17 residues. The CDR3 here is CASSLGVRRTTRDTQYF. CDR3 nucleotides: TGTGCCAGCAGCTTAGGAGTCCGGAGAACAACAAGGGATACGCAGTATTTT.

The chain employs TRBV29-1 and TRBJ2-5; D uncertain. V was shortened by 4 bases and J by 3 bases, with 3 bases between the two germline ends. CDR3 length equals 10 residues. CDR1 and CDR2 from the germline V gene are SQVTM and ANQGSEA. CDR3 sequence reads: CSVAKETQYF. The CDR3 bases are TGCAGCGTTGCTAAAGAGACCCAGTACTTC.

V and J are TRBV9 and TRBJ1-2; D not certain. This CDR3 region has 13 residues. Germline CDR1 reads SGDLS; CDR2 reads YYNGEE. The V end was cut by 4 bases, the J end by 4 bases, with 11 bases between. CDR3 sequence (DNA): TGTGCCAGCAGCCTTCCGGGATTCTATGGCTACACCTTC. It codes for CASSLPGFYGYTF.

The table lists this clone with a few counts. Other DNA sequences from this sample encode an identical CDR3 as well. The chain uses TRBV7-3 and TRBJ2-7, with D perhaps matching TRBD1 (7 bases). Germline V gene data show CDR1 as SGHTA and CDR2 as FQGTGA. The CDR3 is made up of 12 amino acids. Trimming cost V 5 bases and J 4 bases, with 9 bases left between them. The CDR3 nucleotides read TGTGCCAGCAGCCCAGGGGGGTACGAGCAGTACTTC. Translation: CASSPGGYEQYF.

This clone was counted a few times. J is TRBJ2-1 and V is TRBV7-2; no clear D. Germline loops: CDR1 SGHTA, CDR2 FQGNSA. The CDR3 spans 16 residues. The V end was cut by 1 base, the J end by 0 bases, with 10 bases between. The CDR3 spells CASSLVRRSSYNEQFF. The CDR3 nucleotides read TGTGCCAGCAGCTTAGTGCGCAGGAGCTCCTACAATGAGCAGTTCTTC.

This clone was found a few times. The CDR3 region has the DNA TGCAGCGCCGGGACAGGGAGCTACAATGAGCAGTTCTTC. Amino acid sequence: CSAGTGSYNEQFF. The chain links TRBV29-1 to TRBJ2-1; 9 nucleotides line up with TRBD1. With 7 bases clipped from V and 3 bases from J, the junction kept 4 bases outside the gene matches. Germline CDR1 is SQVTM and CDR2 is ANQGSEA. The CDR3 is 13 residues long.

The chain is built from TRBV30 and TRBJ2-1, with D tentatively TRBD1 (6 bases). Trimming removed 6 bases at V and 9 bases at J, with 18 bases between. This CDR3 has 13 residues. CDR1 GTSNPN and CDR2 SVGIG come from the germline V gene (reference sequence). The CDR3 is CACLTQGYGEQFF. The CDR3 DNA reads as TGTGCCTGCCTCACCCAGGGGTACGGTGAGCAGTTCTTC.